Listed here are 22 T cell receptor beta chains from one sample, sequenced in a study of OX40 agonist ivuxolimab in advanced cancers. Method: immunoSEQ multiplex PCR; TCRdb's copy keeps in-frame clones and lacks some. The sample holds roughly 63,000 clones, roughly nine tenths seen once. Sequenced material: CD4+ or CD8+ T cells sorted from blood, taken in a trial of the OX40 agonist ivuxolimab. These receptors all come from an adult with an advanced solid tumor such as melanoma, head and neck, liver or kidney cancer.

The CDR3 DNA reads as TGTGCCAGCAGCTTGGTAGCGGGAGGGCCTGGCACAGATACGCAGTATTTT. The encoded protein is CASSLVAGGPGTDTQYF. V gene TRBV11-2 combines with J gene TRBJ2-3; 11 bases align to TRBD2. From germline, CDR1 is SGHAT and CDR2 FQNNGV. CDR3 size: 17 residues. The V segment lost 3 bases and the J segment 1 base; nucleotides outside the gene matches: 6.

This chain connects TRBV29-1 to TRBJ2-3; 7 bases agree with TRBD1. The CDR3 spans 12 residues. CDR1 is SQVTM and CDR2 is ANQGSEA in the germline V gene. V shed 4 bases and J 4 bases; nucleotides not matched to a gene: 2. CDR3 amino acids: CSVGTGADTQYF. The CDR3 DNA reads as TGCAGCGTTGGAACAGGGGCAGATACGCAGTATTTT.

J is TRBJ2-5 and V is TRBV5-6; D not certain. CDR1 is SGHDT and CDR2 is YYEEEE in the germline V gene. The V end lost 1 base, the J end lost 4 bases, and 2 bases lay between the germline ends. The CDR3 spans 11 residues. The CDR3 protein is CASSLRETQYF. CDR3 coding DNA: TGTGCCAGCAGCTTGAGAGAGACCCAGTACTTC. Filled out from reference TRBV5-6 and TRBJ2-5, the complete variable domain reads DAGVTQSPTHLIKTRGQQVTLRCSPKSGHDTVSWYQQALGQGPQFIFQYYEEEERQRGNFPDRFSGHQFPNYSSELNVNALLLGDSALYLCASSLRETQYFGPGTRLLVL.

Written as DNA, the CDR3 is TGTGCCAGCAGCTTAGGCACAGGGGTGGGGTATGGCTACACCTTC. This translates into CASSLGTGVGYGYTF. J is TRBJ1-2 and V is TRBV7-2; TRBD1 matches 7 bases. The V segment lost 1 base and the J segment 5 bases; nucleotides outside the gene matches: 7. Germline CDR1 is SGHTA and CDR2 is FQGNSA. This CDR3 region has 15 residues.

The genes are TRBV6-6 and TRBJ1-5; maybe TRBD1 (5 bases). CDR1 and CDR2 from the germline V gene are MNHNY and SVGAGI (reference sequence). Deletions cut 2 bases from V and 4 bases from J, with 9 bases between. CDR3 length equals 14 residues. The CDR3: CASSYPGRNQPQHF. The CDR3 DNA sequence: TGTGCCAGCAGTTACCCAGGGAGGAATCAGCCCCAGCATTTT.

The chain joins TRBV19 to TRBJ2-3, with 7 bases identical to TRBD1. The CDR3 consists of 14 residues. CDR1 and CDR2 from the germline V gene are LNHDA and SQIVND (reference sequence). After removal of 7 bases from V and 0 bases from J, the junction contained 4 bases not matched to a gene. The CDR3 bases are TGTGCCAGTAAGAGGGACAGTAGCACAGATACGCAGTATTTT. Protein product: CASKRDSSTDTQYF.

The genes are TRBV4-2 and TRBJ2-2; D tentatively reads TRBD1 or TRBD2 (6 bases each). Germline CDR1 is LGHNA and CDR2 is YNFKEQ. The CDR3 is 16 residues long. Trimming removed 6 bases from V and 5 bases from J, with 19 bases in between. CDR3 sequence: CASSYGGGPGTGELFF. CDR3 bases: TGTGCCAGCAGTTACGGAGGGGGGCCGGGTACCGGGGAGCTGTTTTTT.

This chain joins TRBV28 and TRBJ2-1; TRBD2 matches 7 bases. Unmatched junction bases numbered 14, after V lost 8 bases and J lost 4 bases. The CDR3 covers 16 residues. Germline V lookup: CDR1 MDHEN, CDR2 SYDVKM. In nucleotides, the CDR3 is TGTGCCAGCCATTCCTATGCGGGGGAAAATTACAATGAGCAGTTCTTC. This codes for CASHSYAGENYNEQFF. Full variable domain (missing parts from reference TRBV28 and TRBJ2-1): DVKVTQSSRYLVKRTGEKVFLECVQDMDHENMFWYRQDPGLGLRLIYFSYDVKMKEKGDIPEGYSVSREKKERFSLILESASTNQTSMYLCASHSYAGENYNEQFFGPGTRLTVL.

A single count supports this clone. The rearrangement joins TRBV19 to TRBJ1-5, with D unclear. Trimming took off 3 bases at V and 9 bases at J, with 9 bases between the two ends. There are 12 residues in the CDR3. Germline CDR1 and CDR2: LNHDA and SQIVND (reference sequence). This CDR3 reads CASSIPRRPQHF. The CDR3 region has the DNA TGTGCCAGTAGTATCCCACGACGGCCCCAGCATTTT. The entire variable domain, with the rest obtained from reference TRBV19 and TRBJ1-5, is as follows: DGGITQSPKYLFRKEGQNVTLSCEQNLNHDAMYWYRQDPGQGLRLIYYSQIVNDFQKGDIAEGYSVSREKKESFPLTVTSAQKNPTAFYLCASSIPRRPQHFGDGTRLSIL.

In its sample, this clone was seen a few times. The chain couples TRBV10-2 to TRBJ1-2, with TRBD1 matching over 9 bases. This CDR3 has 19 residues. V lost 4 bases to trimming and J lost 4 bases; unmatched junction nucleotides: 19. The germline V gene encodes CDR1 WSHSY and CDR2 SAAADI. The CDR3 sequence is CASSGSGTGPRQGAYGYTF. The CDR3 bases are TGCGCCAGCAGTGGATCGGGGACAGGGCCCCGACAAGGGGCCTATGGCTACACCTTC.

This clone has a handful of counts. CDR3 residues: CASSLDRGTEAFF. The CDR3 coding sequence is TGTGCCAGCAGTCTTGACAGGGGCACTGAAGCTTTCTTT. The V and J genes are TRBV5-4 and TRBJ1-1, with 8 positions matching TRBD1. V shed 5 bases and J 4 bases; nucleotides not matched to a gene: 4. Germline CDR1 and CDR2: SGHNT and YYREEE (reference sequence). The CDR3 runs 13 residues.

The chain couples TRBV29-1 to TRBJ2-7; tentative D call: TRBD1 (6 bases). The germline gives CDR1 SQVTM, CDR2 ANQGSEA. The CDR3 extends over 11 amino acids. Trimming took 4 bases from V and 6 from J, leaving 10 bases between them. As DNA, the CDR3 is TGCAGCGTTGGGACAGTTCTCGAGCAGTACTTC. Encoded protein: CSVGTVLEQYF.

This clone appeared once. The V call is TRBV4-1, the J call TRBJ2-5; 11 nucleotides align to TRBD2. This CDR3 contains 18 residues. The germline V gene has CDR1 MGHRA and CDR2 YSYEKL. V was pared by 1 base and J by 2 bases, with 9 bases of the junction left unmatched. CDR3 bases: TGCGCCAGCAGCCAAGGGTCAATTGGGACTAGCGGACAAGAGACCCAGTACTTC. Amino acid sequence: CASSQGSIGTSGQETQYF.

CDR3 nucleotides: TGTGCCAGCAGAGGGGGACTTTTACAAGAGACCCAGTACTTC. It encodes CASRGGLLQETQYF. The chain links TRBV6-1 to TRBJ2-5; D is tentatively TRBD1 or TRBD2 (6 bases each). V shed 6 bases and J shed 2 bases, with 13 bases lying between them. This CDR3 region has 14 residues. Germline V lookup: CDR1 MNHNS, CDR2 SASEGT.

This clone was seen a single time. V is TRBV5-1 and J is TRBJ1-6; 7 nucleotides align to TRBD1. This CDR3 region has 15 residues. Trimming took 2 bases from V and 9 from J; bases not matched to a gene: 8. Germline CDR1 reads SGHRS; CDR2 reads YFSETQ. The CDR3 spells CASSFTGARSSPLHF. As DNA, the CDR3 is TGCGCCAGCAGCTTCACAGGGGCGCGTAGTTCACCCCTCCACTTT. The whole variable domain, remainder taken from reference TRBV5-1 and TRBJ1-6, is KAGVTQTPRYLIKTRGQQVTLSCSPISGHRSVSWYQQTPGQGLQFLFEYFSETQRNKGNFPGRFSGRQFSNSRSEMNVSTLELGDSALYLCASSFTGARSSPLHFGNGTRLTVT.

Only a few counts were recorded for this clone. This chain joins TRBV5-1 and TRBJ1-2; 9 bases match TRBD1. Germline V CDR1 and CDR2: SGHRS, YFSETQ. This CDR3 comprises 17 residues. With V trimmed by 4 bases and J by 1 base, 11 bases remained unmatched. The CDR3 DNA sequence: TGCGCCAGCAGCCTTTATTACAGGGGGCAGAGTAACTATGGCTACACCTTC. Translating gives CASSLYYRGQSNYGYTF.

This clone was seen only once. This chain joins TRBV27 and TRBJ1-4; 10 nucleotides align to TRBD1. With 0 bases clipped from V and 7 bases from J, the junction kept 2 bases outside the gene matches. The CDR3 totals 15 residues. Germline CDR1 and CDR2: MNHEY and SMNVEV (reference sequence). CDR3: CASSLSGQGFEKLFF. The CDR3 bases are TGTGCCAGCAGTTTATCGGGACAGGGGTTTGAAAAACTGTTTTTT.

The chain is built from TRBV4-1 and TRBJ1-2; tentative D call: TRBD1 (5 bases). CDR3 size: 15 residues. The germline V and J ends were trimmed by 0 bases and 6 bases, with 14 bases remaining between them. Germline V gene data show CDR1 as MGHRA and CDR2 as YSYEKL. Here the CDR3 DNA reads TGCGCCAGCAGCCAAGAAGTCCCACAGGCGGATGGCTACACCTTC. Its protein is CASSQEVPQADGYTF.

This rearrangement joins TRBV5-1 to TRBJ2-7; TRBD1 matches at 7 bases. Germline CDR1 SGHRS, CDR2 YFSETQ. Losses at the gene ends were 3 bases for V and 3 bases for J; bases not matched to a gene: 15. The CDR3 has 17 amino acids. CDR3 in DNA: TGCGCCAGCAGCTCGGAAGGGACAGCCCGTTCTAACTACGAGCAGTACTTC. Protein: CASSSEGTARSNYEQYF.

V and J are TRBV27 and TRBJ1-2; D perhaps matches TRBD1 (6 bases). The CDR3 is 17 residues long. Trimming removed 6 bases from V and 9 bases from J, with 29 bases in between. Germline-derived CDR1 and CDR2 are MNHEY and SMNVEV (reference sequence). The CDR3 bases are TGTGCCAGCAGCTCTAGACAGGAGGACACCCACTTTCTCCGCTACACCTTC. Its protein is CASSSRQEDTHFLRYTF.

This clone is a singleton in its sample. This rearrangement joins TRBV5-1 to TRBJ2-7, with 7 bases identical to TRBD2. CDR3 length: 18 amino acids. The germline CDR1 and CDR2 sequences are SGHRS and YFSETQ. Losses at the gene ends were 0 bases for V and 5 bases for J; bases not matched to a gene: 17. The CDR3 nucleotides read TGCGCCAGCAGCTTGGGAAGGGGCGGGGGACCCCGGAGCGACGAGCAGTACTTC. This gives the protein CASSLGRGGGPRSDEQYF.

CDR3 protein: CASFGETQYF. The CDR3 DNA reads TGTGCCAGTTTCGGGGAGACCCAGTACTTC. This chain links TRBV2 with TRBJ2-5; D gene uncertain. Germline lookup yields CDR1 SNHLY and CDR2 FYNNEI. V shed 9 bases and J shed 5 bases, with 7 bases lying between them. The CDR3 is 10 residues long.